This passage covers 32 T cell receptor beta chains from one sample sequenced in a study of blood T cell repertoires in COVID-19. Produced via immunoSEQ multiplex PCR; TCRdb's table is partial and in-frame only. The table records some 240,000 clones, approximately 80% of them present only once. Sequencing was carried out using peripheral blood. The receptors come from a human donor in a cohort sampled during active COVID-19.

This chain joins TRBV3-1 (or the pseudogene TRBV3-2) and TRBJ2-3; no clear D. CDR1 and CDR2 (germline): LGHDT, YNNKEL (reference sequence). The length of the CDR3 is 15 residues. V shed 2 bases and J shed 0 bases, with 9 bases lying between them. CDR3 coding DNA: TGTGCCAGCAGCCAAAACCCGCGGAGCACAGATACGCAGTATTTT. Its translation: CASSQNPRSTDTQYF.

The chain employs TRBV18 and TRBJ2-7, with D perhaps TRBD1 (6 bases). Germline V lookup: CDR1 KGHSH, CDR2 LQKENI. The CDR3 is 12 residues long. CDR3 nucleotides: TGTGCCAGCTCACCACCCGATGGACAGCTGAAGGTC. Its translation: CASSPPDGQLKV.

The chain employs TRBV28 and TRBJ1-1; 8 bases line up with TRBD1. The CDR3 spans 15 residues. V was pared by 5 bases and J by 1 base, with 6 bases of the junction left unmatched. Germline V lookup: CDR1 MDHEN, CDR2 SYDVKM. The CDR3 DNA reads TGTGCCAGCAGTCTGGCAGGGGGCACGAACACTGAAGCTTTCTTT. Its protein is CASSLAGGTNTEAFF.

For the CDR3, the DNA is TGCAGTGCTAGTCCGCAGGGGGGAGAGACCCAGTACTTC. Protein: CSASPQGGETQYF. This rearrangement joins TRBV20-1 to TRBJ2-5, with D tentatively TRBD1 (7 bases). The V end was cut by 3 bases, the J end by 4 bases, with 12 bases between. CDR1 is DFQATT, CDR2 SNEGSKA, per germline (reference sequence). The CDR3 spans 13 residues.

This clone was found once. The genes are TRBV7-2 and TRBJ1-5; no definite D call. Germline CDR1 reads SGHTA; CDR2 reads FQGNSA. V lost 2 bases and J lost 1, with 9 bases in between. The CDR3 is made up of 15 amino acids. The CDR3 sequence is CASSLSGLSNQPQHF. For the CDR3, the DNA is TGTGCCAGCAGCTTATCCGGGTTGAGCAATCAGCCCCAGCATTTT.

The chain has TRBV3-1 (or the pseudogene TRBV3-2) and TRBJ1-1; weak D call: TRBD1 (6 bases). CDR1 and CDR2 (germline): LGHDT, YNNKEL (reference sequence). This CDR3 has 14 residues. V was cut by 3 bases and J by 1 base, with 9 bases left in between. In nucleotides, the CDR3 is TGTGCCAGCAGCCAGAGGACAGAGAACACTGAAGCTTTCTTT. Encoded protein: CASSQRTENTEAFF.

The J gene is TRBJ2-7, the V gene TRBV29-1; TRBD2 agrees at 9 bases. J lost 4 bases, V lost 7 bases, and 11 bases had no gene match. The CDR3 has 14 amino acids. The germline gives CDR1 SQVTM, CDR2 ANQGSEA. The CDR3: CSGTIAGETYEQYF. CDR3 nucleotides: TGCAGCGGGACCATAGCGGGAGAAACTTACGAGCAGTACTTC.

CDR3 in DNA: TGTGCCAGCAGCCTCCGGGACAGGGGAAGTTATAGCAATCAGCCCCAGCATTTT. Protein product: CASSLRDRGSYSNQPQHF. The V gene is TRBV7-8, the J gene TRBJ1-5, with TRBD1 matching over 10 bases. From germline, CDR1 is SGHVS and CDR2 FQNEAQ. Unmatched junction bases numbered 10, after V lost 5 bases and J lost 0 bases. This CDR3 is 18 amino acids long.

The chain combines TRBV19 with TRBJ1-3, with 7 bases matching TRBD1. Germline CDR1 is LNHDA and CDR2 is SQIVND (reference sequence). The CDR3 consists of 15 residues. J gave up 0 bases and V 6 bases, and 5 bases lay outside the gene matches. The CDR3 here is CASSITGDSGNTIYF. CDR3 DNA sequence: TGTGCCAGTAGCATTACAGGGGACTCTGGAAACACCATATATTTT. The variable domain in full, with the rest retrieved from reference TRBV19 and TRBJ1-3, is DGGITQSPKYLFRKEGQNVTLSCEQNLNHDAMYWYRQDPGQGLRLIYYSQIVNDFQKGDIAEGYSVSREKKESFPLTVTSAQKNPTAFYLCASSITGDSGNTIYFGEGSWLTVV.

The rearrangement links TRBV5-1 to TRBJ2-7; TRBD2 matches 11 bases. CDR1 and CDR2 from the germline V gene are SGHRS and YFSETQ. Unmatched junction bases numbered 13, after V lost 4 bases and J lost 7 bases. The CDR3 extends over 16 amino acids. The CDR3, as DNA: TGCGCCAGCAGCAACGGACTAGCGGGCCCCTTCGGGGAGCAGTACTTC. Translated, it gives CASSNGLAGPFGEQYF.

This clone showed up just once. The J gene is TRBJ2-5, the V gene TRBV7-2; D is perhaps TRBD1 (5 bases). The CDR3 has 14 residues. V shed 7 bases and J shed 5 bases, with 17 bases lying between them. The germline CDR1 and CDR2 sequences are SGHTA and FQGNSA. The DNA for the CDR3 is TGTGCCAGCAACCCGGGCCCAAAGGGGGAGACCCAGTACTTC. It specifies CASNPGPKGETQYF.

The V gene is TRBV6-5, the J gene TRBJ2-1; D ambiguous. From germline, CDR1 is MNHEY and CDR2 SVGAGI. This CDR3 is 11 amino acids long. V was clipped by 4 bases and J by 10 bases, with 8 bases between them. The CDR3 sequence: CASSLLSEQFF. CDR3 in DNA: TGTGCCAGCAGTTTACTTAGCGAGCAGTTCTTC.

This chain uses TRBV10-3 with TRBJ2-7, with 10 bases matching TRBD1. Trimming took 4 bases from V and 7 from J; bases not matched to a gene: 4. The length of the CDR3 is 13 residues. Looked up from germline, CDR1 is ENHRY and CDR2 is SYGVKD. CDR3 bases: TGTGCCATCAGTGGACAGGGGGCACGTGAGCAGTACTTC. As protein: CAISGQGAREQYF.

The V gene is TRBV7-2, the J gene TRBJ2-1; D may be TRBD2 (6 bases). The CDR3 loop spans 15 amino acids. Germline values: CDR1 SGHTA, CDR2 FQGNSA. Trimming took 5 bases from V and 1 from J, leaving 12 bases between them. The CDR3 nucleotides are TGTGCCAGCAGCCCTCAGAGCGGGTCCTACAATGAGCAGTTCTTC. Residues: CASSPQSGSYNEQFF.

The V call is TRBV19, the J call TRBJ2-3; 10 bases line up with TRBD1. This CDR3 region has 16 residues. The germline gives CDR1 LNHDA, CDR2 SQIVND (reference sequence). The V gene end was trimmed by 5 bases and the J gene end by 1 base; junction bases not matched to a gene: 6. The CDR3 loop reads CASSSPGQGGTDTQYF. The CDR3, as DNA: TGTGCCAGTAGTTCACCCGGACAGGGGGGCACAGATACGCAGTATTTT. Full variable domain (outside the CDR3, taken from reference TRBV19 and TRBJ2-3): DGGITQSPKYLFRKEGQNVTLSCEQNLNHDAMYWYRQDPGQGLRLIYYSQIVNDFQKGDIAEGYSVSREKKESFPLTVTSAQKNPTAFYLCASSSPGQGGTDTQYFGPGTRLTVL.

This CDR3 is CAWTDQVQETQYF. DNA for the CDR3: TGTGCCTGGACTGATCAGGTTCAAGAGACCCAGTACTTC. The chain links TRBV30 to TRBJ2-5; D gene ambiguous. Germline V lookup: CDR1 GTSNPN, CDR2 SVGIG (reference sequence). There are 13 residues in the CDR3. V shed 4 bases and J shed 2 bases, with 11 bases lying between them.

J is TRBJ2-3 and V is TRBV24-1; 9 positions agree with TRBD2. The CDR3 consists of 15 residues. V shed 4 bases and J 2 bases; nucleotides not matched to a gene: 3. Germline loops: CDR1 KGHDR, CDR2 SFDVKD. CDR3: CATSDPSGATDTQYF. The CDR3 nucleotides are TGTGCCACCAGTGACCCTAGCGGGGCCACAGATACGCAGTATTTT.

In its sample, this clone was seen a few times. The chain combines TRBV5-1 with TRBJ2-1; D not certain. CDR3 size: 13 residues. Germline CDR1 is SGHRS and CDR2 is YFSETQ. V lost 2 bases and J 6 bases, leaving 9 bases between the germline ends. This chain's CDR3 is CASSLVSGNEQFF. The CDR3 bases are TGCGCCAGCAGCTTAGTTTCGGGCAATGAGCAGTTCTTC.

The chain links TRBV5-8 to TRBJ2-1, with no clear D. This CDR3 has 13 residues. Trimming took 4 bases from V and 1 from J, leaving 6 bases between them. The germline gives CDR1 SGHTS, CDR2 YDEGEE. The CDR3 coding sequence is TGTGCCAGCAGCCGACTGTCCTACAATGAGCAGTTCTTC. This gives the protein CASSRLSYNEQFF. The whole variable domain, filled in from reference TRBV5-8 and TRBJ2-1, reads EAGVTQSPTHLIKTRGQQATLRCSPISGHTSVYWYQQALGLGLQFLLWYDEGEERNRGNFPPRFSGRQFPNYSSELNVNALELEDSALYLCASSRLSYNEQFFGPGTRLTVL.

V and J are TRBV28 and TRBJ1-2, with 9 bases that match TRBD1. The germline CDR1 and CDR2 sequences are MDHEN and SYDVKM. The trim removed 5 bases at V and 6 bases at J, leaving 7 bases unmatched. The CDR3 length is 14 residues. The CDR3 sequence is CASSTRQGVNGYTF. In nucleotides, the CDR3 is TGTGCCAGCAGTACCCGACAGGGGGTGAATGGCTACACCTTC.

The chain links TRBV6-2 or TRBV6-3 to TRBJ2-7; 7 bases align to TRBD1. The CDR3 totals 15 residues. The ends lost 5 bases at V and 7 bases at J; junction bases unmatched: 14. Germline V CDR1 and CDR2: MNHEY, SVGEGT. The CDR3 sequence: CASSTLGQAHSEQYF. In DNA form, the CDR3 reads TGTGCCAGCAGTACCCTCGGACAGGCGCATTCTGAGCAGTACTTC.

The chain has TRBV3-1 (or the pseudogene TRBV3-2) and TRBJ2-5, with D possibly matching TRBD1 (5 bases). The ends were cut back, 5 bases at V and 4 bases at J, with 5 bases in the middle. This CDR3 contains 11 residues. Germline lookup yields CDR1 LGHDT and CDR2 YNNKEL (reference sequence). The chain's CDR3 is CASSDRETQYF. The DNA for the CDR3 is TGTGCCAGCAGCGACAGAGAGACCCAGTACTTC.

This chain uses TRBV2 with TRBJ2-2; 8 positions match TRBD2. This CDR3 has 14 residues. The trim removed 6 bases at V and 5 bases at J, leaving 5 bases unmatched. In germline, CDR1 is SNHLY, CDR2 FYNNEI. CDR3 residues: CASRSGGNTGELFF. As DNA, the CDR3 is TGTGCCAGCAGGTCGGGGGGGAATACCGGGGAGCTGTTTTTT.

The gene calls are TRBV29-1 and TRBJ1-1; perhaps TRBD1 as D (6 bases). The CDR3 is 12 amino acids. CDR1 is SQVTM and CDR2 is ANQGSEA in the germline V gene. The V end lost 5 bases, the J end lost 1 base, and 8 bases lay between the germline ends. CDR3 in amino acids: CSVTDRNTEAFF. CDR3 coding DNA: TGCAGCGTTACGGACAGGAACACTGAAGCTTTCTTT.

V gene TRBV7-2 combines with J gene TRBJ2-2, with D possibly being TRBD1 (5 bases). The V end was cut by 5 bases, the J end by 0 bases, with 10 bases between. The CDR3 is made up of 15 amino acids. Germline CDR1 reads SGHTA; CDR2 reads FQGNSA. The CDR3 here is CASSPGHSNTGELFF. The DNA of the CDR3 is TGTGCCAGCAGCCCCGGACACTCGAACACCGGGGAGCTGTTTTTT.

This clone was seen only once. V gene TRBV18 combines with J gene TRBJ2-1; TRBD1 matches at 10 bases. The germline V gene has CDR1 KGHSH and CDR2 LQKENI. The CDR3 runs 18 residues. V gave up 7 bases and J gave up 1 base; unmatched junction bases: 13. CDR3 DNA: TGTGCCAGCTTACTCCCGGGACAGGGGTTGGTATCCTACAATGAGCAGTTCTTC. It is translated as CASLLPGQGLVSYNEQFF.

This CDR3 is CASSTPPTGGIQYF. The CDR3 DNA sequence: TGTGCCAGCAGTACCCCACCGACAGGGGGCATTCAGTACTTC. V gene TRBV6-2 or TRBV6-3 combines with J gene TRBJ2-4; 9 bases match TRBD1. Germline lookup yields CDR1 MNHEY and CDR2 SVGEGT. The J segment lost 9 bases and the V segment lost 5 bases, leaving 8 bases of the junction unmatched. The CDR3 is 14 amino acids.

The chain recombines TRBV3-1 (or the pseudogene TRBV3-2) with TRBJ1-1; 7 bases match TRBD1. This CDR3 has 17 residues. Per germline, CDR1 LGHDT and CDR2 YNNKEL (reference sequence). With 4 bases clipped from V and 2 bases from J, the junction kept 13 bases outside the gene matches. Here the CDR3 reads CASSRIAPGDSNTEAFF. In nucleotides, the CDR3 is TGTGCCAGCAGCCGGATCGCGCCCGGGGACAGTAACACTGAAGCTTTCTTT.

CDR3 sequence reads: CAIGRDRESYNEQFF. CDR3 coding DNA: TGTGCCATCGGTAGGGACAGGGAATCCTACAATGAGCAGTTCTTC. J is TRBJ2-1 and V is TRBV10-3; 9 bases map to TRBD1. The CDR3 length is 15 residues. The germline CDR1 and CDR2 sequences are ENHRY and SYGVKD. V shed 8 bases, J shed 1 base, and the junction held 6 bases outside the gene matches.

The table lists this clone with a few counts. CDR3 sequence: CASSQGWDGSLYEQYF. Written as DNA, the CDR3 is TGTGCCAGCAGCCAAGGATGGGACGGGAGCCTGTACGAGCAGTACTTC. This sequence joins TRBV3-1 (or the pseudogene TRBV3-2) and TRBJ2-7; D perhaps matches TRBD2 (6 bases). The CDR3 length is 16 residues. Germline V gene sequence: CDR1 LGHDT, CDR2 YNNKEL (reference sequence). Trimming shortened V by 1 base and J by 4 bases, and 17 bases separated the two germline ends.

The chain combines TRBV19 with TRBJ2-7; no clear D. Trimming stripped 9 bases from V and 6 bases from J, with 15 bases between. Germline loops: CDR1 LNHDA, CDR2 SQIVND (reference sequence). CDR3 length equals 12 residues. Here the CDR3 reads CASSQRVGEQYF. DNA for the CDR3: TGTGCCAGCTCCCAACGGGTGGGCGAGCAGTACTTC. Based on the CDR3 plus reference TRBV19 and TRBJ2-7, the full variable domain is DGGITQSPKYLFRKEGQNVTLSCEQNLNHDAMYWYRQDPGQGLRLIYYSQIVNDFQKGDIAEGYSVSREKKESFPLTVTSAQKNPTAFYLCASSQRVGEQYFGPGTRLTVT.

This chain uses TRBV29-1 with TRBJ1-1; D perhaps matches TRBD1 (5 bases). Looked up from germline, CDR1 is SQVTM and CDR2 is ANQGSEA. The CDR3 extends over 14 amino acids. V was trimmed by 2 bases and J by 1 base, leaving 11 bases between them. CDR3 nucleotides: TGCAGCGTTGAATGGCAGGGTAAGAACACTGAAGCTTTCTTT. As protein: CSVEWQGKNTEAFF.